These T cell receptor beta chains were read from a single sample in a study of identical twins. TCRdb redid the calling of the 5' RACE reads with MiXCR, one entry per CDR3 protein. Here the sample spans a few hundred thousand distinct CDR3 sequences, more than 9% being singletons. These same data were also listed under a study on yellow fever vaccine responses in identical twins.

The sequenced material came from PBMCs. These receptors were collected from a woman under 30 in good health. Each CDR3 is given with its conserved first and last residue. The order of the fields is J gene, D gene, clone size, CDR3 length, V gene, CDR3 DNA, CDR3 protein. The D gene is left open where the match is weak. Clone size is shown for a subset of rows, as once, few, many or a class of expanded clone.

TRBJ1-1	TRBD1	many	13	TRBV2	TGTGCCAGCAGTGAAGGGACAGGGCCTGAAGCTTTCTTT	CASSEGTGPEAFF
TRBJ2-1	TRBD2	NA	20	TRBV11-2	TGTGCCAGCAGCTTAGGAAGAAGGACTAGCGGGAGGGGCCCCTCCAATGAGCAGTTCTTC	CASSLGRRTSGRGPSNEQFF
TRBJ2-1	NA	once	14	TRBV27	TGTGCCAGCAGTTTATCGCCCCGGGGGAGGGAGCAGTTCTTC	CASSLSPRGREQFF
TRBJ2-4	NA	NA	12	TRBV11-3	TGTGCCAGCAGCGCAGGGCAGGACATTCAGTACTTC	CASSAGQDIQYF
TRBJ2-2	TRBD2	many	18	TRBV10-3	TGTGCCATCAGTGAGGGACTAGCGGGAGGGCCCAGCACCGGGGAGCTGTTTTTT	CAISEGLAGGPSTGELFF
TRBJ2-7	TRBD1	few	15	TRBV6-7	TGTGCCAGCAGTTACGAGGGACAGTCCTACGTGGAGCAGTACTTC	CASSYEGQSYVEQYF
TRBJ1-1	NA	NA	16	TRBV3-1	TGTGCCAGCAGCCCCTGGGGGCGGAAGATGAACACTGAAGCTTTCTTT	CASSPWGRKMNTEAFF
TRBJ2-2	NA	NA	13	TRBV29-1	TGCAGCGTTGAAGATTGGCCGACCGGGGAGCTGTTTTTT	CSVEDWPTGELFF
TRBJ2-1	NA	many	15	TRBV24-1	TGTGCCACGACCCCCGCGGGCCCAGGGTACAATGAGCAGTTCTTC	CATTPAGPGYNEQFF
TRBJ1-4	NA	many	13	TRBV18	TGTGCCAGCTCACCACCGTCTACTGAAAAACTGTTTTTT	CASSPPSTEKLFF
TRBJ2-7	NA	few	12	TRBV7-3	TGTGCCAGCAGCTTTGTGGGGCGCGAGCAGTACTTC	CASSFVGREQYF
TRBJ2-7	TRBD2	many	14	TRBV12-3/TRBV12-4	TGTGCCAGCAGTTTAAGCGGGAGCGTCTACGAGCAGTACTTC	CASSLSGSVYEQYF
TRBJ2-7	TRBD2	many	17	TRBV3-1	TGTGCCAGCAGCCAAGGTGGCCTACGGGGGGGCCACTACGAGCAGTACTTC	CASSQGGLRGGHYEQYF
TRBJ2-1	NA	many	14	TRBV5-5	TGTGCCAGCAGCTTTGATTTGACCTACAATGAGCAGTTCTTC	CASSFDLTYNEQFF
TRBJ2-7	TRBD1	many	15	TRBV20-1	TGCAGTGCTAGAGATGATCGGGACAGCTCGTACGAGCAGTACTTC	CSARDDRDSSYEQYF
TRBJ1-3	NA	NA	15	TRBV12-3/TRBV12-4	TGTGCCAGCAGTTTACCTGGGGGCAATGGAAACACCATATATTTT	CASSLPGGNGNTIYF
TRBJ2-7	NA	NA	16	TRBV4-1	TGCGCCAGCAGCCAAGATAAAGGAACAGGGTTCTACGAGCAGTACTTC	CASSQDKGTGFYEQYF